Listed below are T cell receptor beta chains from one sample, sequenced in a study of shared clonotypes between healthy human individuals. The data were produced by immunoSEQ multiplex PCR, yet TCRdb's version contains in-frame clones alone and is incomplete. The table lists roughly 2.4 million clones, approximately 95% of them singletons. Material: naive CD4+ T cells sorted from blood. Receptor source: a man aged 18 to 29 in good health. The CDR3 runs from the conserved cysteine through the conserved F or W. A D gene is named only where the DNA matches it firmly. Not all rows give a size; the values are once, few, many and, for expanded clones, a class.

TRBV5-4	NA	NA	TRBJ1-2	TGTGCCAGCAGCTTGGAACAGGTCTCTAACTATGGCTACACCTTC	CASSLEQVSNYGYTF
TRBV27	NA	NA	TRBJ1-2	TGTGCCAGCAGTCCTCTCGGGGGTTGGTACACCTTC	CASSPLGGWYTF
TRBV18	NA	TRBD1	TRBJ2-1	TGTGCCAGCTCACCACCGCTACAGGGGGCGTTCGGACAGCAGTTCTTC	CASSPPLQGAFGQQFF
TRBV6-1	once	TRBD1	TRBJ2-7	TGTGCCAGCAGTGGACAGGGGGAGGGCGAGCAGTACTTC	CASSGQGEGEQYF
TRBV5-4	NA	TRBD2	TRBJ2-7	TGTGCCAGCAGGTTAGCGGGAGGGCCCTACGAGCAGTACTTC	CASRLAGGPYEQYF
TRBV29-1	NA	NA	TRBJ1-1	TGCAGCGTTGTCTACACTGAAGCTTTCTTT	CSVVYTEAFF
TRBV27	NA	NA	TRBJ2-7	TGTGCCAGCAGTTTACGAGGGGGGGCTGGGGAGCAGTACTTC	CASSLRGGAGEQYF
TRBV4-2	NA	NA	TRBJ1-6	TGTGCCAGCAGCCAAGAAAGCCCCACAGCTTATAATTCACCCCTCCACTTT	CASSQESPTAYNSPLHF
TRBV30	NA	TRBD1	TRBJ1-4	TGTGCCTGGAGTGTAGGATCCGGGACAGGGATTAAACTGTTTTTT	CAWSVGSGTGIKLFF
TRBV5-1	NA	NA	TRBJ2-7	TGCGCCAGCAGCTTGTTGGGGGCCGGAGCGGCCTACGAGCAGTACTTC	CASSLLGAGAAYEQYF
TRBV28	NA	TRBD1	TRBJ1-5	TGTGCCAGCAGTTCCGGGACAGGGAATGCTCAGCCCCAGCATTTT	CASSSGTGNAQPQHF
TRBV2	NA	TRBD2	TRBJ2-7	TGTGCCAGCAGTGATATTAAGCGGGAGGCCTACGAGCAGTACTTC	CASSDIKREAYEQYF
TRBV10-3	NA	NA	TRBJ1-1	TGTGCCATCAATCCTCCGGTTGAAGCTTTCTTT	CAINPPVEAFF
TRBV25-1	NA	NA	TRBJ2-5	TGTGCCAGCACCCTCCGGCAGCAAGAGACCCAGTACTTC	CASTLRQQETQYF
TRBV11-2	once	NA	TRBJ2-2	TGTGCCAGCAGAGACGTTGCCGGGGAGCTGTTTTTT	CASRDVAGELFF
TRBV6-5	NA	NA	TRBJ1-1	TGTGCCAGCAGTTACTCGAGAGGGAAAATGAACACTGAAGCTTTCTTT	CASSYSRGKMNTEAFF
TRBV5-1	NA	NA	TRBJ2-5	TGCGCCAGCAGCCCAGAAGGGCTCCAAGAGACCCAGTACTTC	CASSPEGLQETQYF
TRBV6-6	NA	NA	TRBJ2-1	TGTGCCAGCAGTTACGGAATCTCGGCGGCCTACAATGAGCAGTTCTTC	CASSYGISAAYNEQFF
TRBV6-6	NA	NA	TRBJ2-2	TGTGCCAGCACCAAGATCGGTACCGGGGAGCTGTTTTTT	CASTKIGTGELFF
TRBV19	NA	NA	TRBJ1-2	TGTGCCAGTAGACTATCCAGTAGCTATGGCTACACCTTC	CASRLSSSYGYTF
TRBV6-5	once	TRBD2	TRBJ2-3	TGTGCCAGCAGTCGCCCGGGACTAGCTGAAGATACGCAGTATTTT	CASSRPGLAEDTQYF
TRBV19	NA	TRBD2	TRBJ2-1	TGTGCCAGTAGTGGGTCGTGGCTAGCGGGGCCCTACAATGAGCAGTTCTTC	CASSGSWLAGPYNEQFF
TRBV2	NA	NA	TRBJ2-2	TGTGCCAGCAGCCTCCAGAGTACGAACACCGGGGAGCTGTTTTTT	CASSLQSTNTGELFF
TRBV5-1	NA	TRBD2	TRBJ2-4	TGCGCCAGCAGCCCCCATAGCGGGAGCTCGAACATTCAGTACTTC	CASSPHSGSSNIQYF
TRBV5-1	NA	TRBD2	TRBJ2-7	TGCGCCAGCAGCTTAGGTCTAGCGGGAGGAAGAGGCGAGCAGTACTTC	CASSLGLAGGRGEQYF
TRBV4-1	NA	TRBD2	TRBJ2-4	TGCGCCAGCAGCCAAGTACTTAGCGGGGCCCGGAACATTCAGTACTTC	CASSQVLSGARNIQYF
TRBV7-2	NA	TRBD2	TRBJ2-7	TGTGCCAGCAGCTCCTCTAGCGGTACGTTGTACGAGCAGTACTTC	CASSSSSGTLYEQYF
TRBV5-1	NA	TRBD1	TRBJ2-3	TGCGCCAGCAGCACCCGGACAGGGGGCACAGATACGCAGTATTTT	CASSTRTGGTDTQYF
TRBV6-5	NA	NA	TRBJ1-1	TGTGCCAGCAGTCCGCGGGCTACGAACACTGAAGCTTTCTTT	CASSPRATNTEAFF
TRBV10-2	NA	NA	TRBJ2-7	TGCGCCAGCAGGAGCGGAGGGTTCAACGAGCAGTACTTC	CASRSGGFNEQYF
TRBV5-1	NA	NA	TRBJ2-5	TGCGCCAGCAGCCTGGGGGGCTCCCCGCGTACCCAGTACTTC	CASSLGGSPRTQYF
TRBV30	NA	NA	TRBJ2-1	TGTGCCTGGAGTGGTAGCGAGCAGTTCTTC	CAWSGSEQFF
TRBV6-1	once	TRBD1	TRBJ1-4	TGTGCCAGCAGTGGTCAGGGGGCAACTAATGAAAAACTGTTTTTT	CASSGQGATNEKLFF
TRBV5-1	NA	TRBD1	TRBJ2-7	TGCGCCAGCAGCGACACAGGGGGTGTCTACGAGCAGTACTTC	CASSDTGGVYEQYF
TRBV5-4	NA	TRBD2	TRBJ2-3	TGTGCCAGCAGCTTTCTGGCGGGAGGCACAGATACGCAGTATTTT	CASSFLAGGTDTQYF
TRBV27	NA	NA	TRBJ1-2	TGTGCCAGCAGTTTAAAGTTTATGGACTATGGCTACACCTTC	CASSLKFMDYGYTF
TRBV28	NA	NA	TRBJ1-5	TGTGCCAGCAGTTTGCTGACAGTTAAATATAGCAATCAGCCCCAGCATTTT	CASSLLTVKYSNQPQHF
TRBV5-6	NA	NA	TRBJ2-5	TGTGCCAGCAGCTTGTTTGGGACCTCCAAACCCTCTTTGGAGACCCAGTACTTC	CASSLFGTSKPSLETQYF
TRBV10-3	NA	NA	TRBJ2-1	TGTGCCATCAAATCGGGGAGCTCCTACAATGAGCAGTTCTTC	CAIKSGSSYNEQFF
TRBV6-1	NA	NA	TRBJ2-1	TGTGCCAGCAGTGAAGCATCGGGAGCGTACAATGAGCAGTTCTTC	CASSEASGAYNEQFF
TRBV2	NA	TRBD1	TRBJ2-7	TGTGCCAGCAGCCCCTTACAGGGGCTGAGCTACGAGCAGTACTTC	CASSPLQGLSYEQYF
TRBV25-1	NA	NA	TRBJ1-5	TGTGCCAGCAGCGCCAGACGAGAGAATCAGCCCCAGCATTTT	CASSARRENQPQHF